The clone carrying this T cell receptor (beta chain) has a handful of counts. This sample is drawn from a study of blood T cells in healthy people across ages. The CDR3 extends over 12 amino acids. Trimming removed 5 bases from V and 4 bases from J, with 11 bases in between. CDR1 and CDR2 from the germline V gene are DFQATT and SNEGSKA (reference sequence). Primed by a sample-barcoded 5' primer and a J-beta primer mix, a second PCR proceeded for roughly 7 to 11 cycles. TCRdb called the 5' RACE reads again in MiXCR, with one record for every CDR3 protein. The sample gives 700,000 or so distinct CDR3 sequences, roughly 43% of which show up once; around 30% is in the top ten.

The chain combines TRBV20-1 with TRBJ1-2; D may be TRBD1 (5 bases). The sequenced sample was blood. The source of this sequence is a man older than 75 in good health. This CDR3 is CSAPRTSYGYTF. CDR3 DNA sequence: TGCAGTGCTCCACGGACATCCTATGGCTACACCTTC.